This T cell receptor (beta chain) was retrieved from a study of tumor-infiltrating lymphocytes in primary liver carcinoma. From germline, CDR1 is SGHAT and CDR2 FQNNGV. This CDR3 region has 15 residues. Germline DNA was extracted too, while blood RNA derived from unsorted whole blood. About this clonotype: A read error may account for a junction end that differs from germline.

A constant-region primer served to make TCR beta cDNA from roughly 540 ng total RNA. Three-round nested multiplex PCR performed with slightly modified ARM-PCR produced the TCR beta libraries. PCR rounds one and two used TRBV1-TRBV30 forward primers with a C-beta reverse primer for approximately 11 cycles each. A single record per CDR3 protein comes from TCRdb applying MiXCR to the multiplex PCR reads. This sample has about 180,000 distinct CDR3 sequences; 50% to 75% occur once, and the top ten carry around 74%. The material sequenced was peripheral blood. The chain joins TRBV11-2 to TRBJ2-3; 7 bases match TRBD2. This clonotype was obtained from a man aged 35 to 55 with primary liver carcinoma and hepatitis B virus infection. CDR3 region: CTSSLREVGTDTQYF. The CDR3 DNA is TGTACCAGCAGCTTACGGGAGGTTGGCACAGATACCCAGTATTTT.